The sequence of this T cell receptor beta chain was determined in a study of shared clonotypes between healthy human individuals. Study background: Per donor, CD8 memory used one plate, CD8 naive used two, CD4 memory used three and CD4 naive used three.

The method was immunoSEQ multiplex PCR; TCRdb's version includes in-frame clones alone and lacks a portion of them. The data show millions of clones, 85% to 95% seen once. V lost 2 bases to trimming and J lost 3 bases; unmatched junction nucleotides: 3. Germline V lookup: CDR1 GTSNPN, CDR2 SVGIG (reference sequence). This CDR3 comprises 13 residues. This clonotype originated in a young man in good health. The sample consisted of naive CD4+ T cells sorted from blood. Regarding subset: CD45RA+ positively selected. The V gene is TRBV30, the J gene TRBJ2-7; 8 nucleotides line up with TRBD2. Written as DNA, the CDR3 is TGTGCCTGGAGTTTGAGCGGGAGCTACGAGCAGTACTTC. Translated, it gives CAWSLSGSYEQYF.